Sequencing of this T cell receptor (beta chain) was carried out in a study of cytomegalovirus exposure and HLA in healthy donors. Points from the study as a whole: Specific recognition of CMV antigens was confirmed in vitro for three chains (all CMV-associated). Later work associated 16,951 TCR beta sequences with HLA alleles at 0.05 false discovery rate. Being productive about 87% or about 30% of the time was typical of most TCR beta V segments in an earlier analysis. There were reportedly fewer N-insertions in an Asian-associated ancestry cluster than the approximately 670-donor mean, in a later analysis.

CDR1 and CDR2 (germline): SGHRS, YFSETQ. Trimming removed 0 bases from V and 6 bases from J, with 11 bases in between. The CDR3 runs to 14 residues. PCR amplification relied on 60 Vbeta primers (plus 13 Jbeta primers). Some clones are missing from TCRdb's copy, which holds only in-frame ones; the method was immunoSEQ multiplex PCR. This sample carries about 180,000 clones, more than 65% of them seen once, and the ten largest clones take around 1.2%. In regard to this clone: Its antigen remains unidentified.

The sequenced material came from PBMCs. The clonotype was recovered from a girl aged 2-9 years in good health and CMV-seropositive. This rearrangement joins TRBV5-1 to TRBJ2-3; TRBD2 is a possible D gene (5 bases). The CDR3 protein is CASSLDRGLDTQYF. The CDR3, as DNA: TGCGCCAGCAGCTTGGACAGAGGGCTTGATACGCAGTATTTT.